The clone carrying this T cell receptor (beta chain) came up once. Antigen specificity is unknown. The data were produced by immunoSEQ multiplex PCR, yet TCRdb's version contains in-frame clones alone and is incomplete. Seen here are around 43,000 clones, about 90% observed once, and the top ten hold 4.5%. The data stem from a study of resident and recirculating memory T cells in vitiligo. General study findings and limits: Vitiligo lesions lacked a unique dominant clone, and clonality varied. TCR sequences were not conserved across biopsy sites or patients.

Germline CDR1 is SNHLY and CDR2 is FYNNEI. V trimming: 5 bases; J trimming: 4 bases; junction bases outside the gene matches: 10. This CDR3 has 15 residues. No change in lesions over the prior 6 months defined stable disease. The V and J genes are TRBV2 and TRBJ1-2; 7 nucleotides align to TRBD1. Material for sequencing was blood. The origin of this receptor is a male donor with vitiligo. The CDR3 DNA reads TGTGCCAGCAGTTCTTATCCGCGGGACAGCTATGGCTACACCTTC. Protein product: CASSSYPRDSYGYTF.